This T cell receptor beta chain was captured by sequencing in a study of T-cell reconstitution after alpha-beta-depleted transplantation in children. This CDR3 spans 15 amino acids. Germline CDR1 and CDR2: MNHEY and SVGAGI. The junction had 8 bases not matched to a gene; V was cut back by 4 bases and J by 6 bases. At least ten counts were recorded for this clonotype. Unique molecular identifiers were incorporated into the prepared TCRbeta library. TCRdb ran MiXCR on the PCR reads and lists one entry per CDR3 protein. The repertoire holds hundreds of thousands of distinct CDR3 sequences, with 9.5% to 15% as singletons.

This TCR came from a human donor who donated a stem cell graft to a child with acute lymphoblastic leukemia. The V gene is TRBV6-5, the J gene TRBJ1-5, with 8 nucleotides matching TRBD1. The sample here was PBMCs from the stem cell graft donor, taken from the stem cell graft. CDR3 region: CASSFGQGGGQPQHF. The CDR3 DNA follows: TGTGCCAGCAGTTTCGGACAGGGTGGAGGTCAGCCCCAGCATTTT.